One and the same sample provided the 5 T cell receptor beta chains below, sequenced in a study of beta chain features in type 1 diabetes. Isolated RNA was reverse transcribed in full, so expressed TCRB transcripts were sequenced. The protocol was immunoSEQ multiplex PCR, while the TCRdb copy is restricted to in-frame clones and leaves out a portion. Of roughly 450,000 clones listed, more than 9.5% were seen once; the top ten hold approximately 0.05%. Sequenced material: naive CD4+ T cells from blood. The origin of the receptors is a woman between 18 and 29 years old in good health.

This clone has only a few counts. The chain is built from TRBV10-3 and TRBJ1-1; D is perhaps TRBD1 (5 bases). V lost 6 bases to trimming and J lost 1 base, with 9 bases between them. The CDR3 contains 13 residues. Germline V CDR1 and CDR2: ENHRY, SYGVKD. The CDR3 nucleotides are TGTGCCATCAGGGCGGGGCAGAACACTGAAGCTTTCTTT. Residues: CAIRAGQNTEAFF.

This clone was found a few times. The rearrangement uses TRBV20-1 and TRBJ2-1; D gene ambiguous. The CDR3 covers 10 residues. V dropped 1 base and J dropped 10 bases, with 5 bases sitting between them. Germline CDR1 reads DFQATT; CDR2 reads SNEGSKA (reference sequence). The CDR3 nucleotides read TGCAGTGCTAGAGTAGACGAGCAGTTCTTC. Translated: CSARVDEQFF.

This clone has only a few counts. The chain joins TRBV9 to TRBJ1-1, with D possibly TRBD1 on 6 matching bases. The CDR3 extends over 15 amino acids. Trimming shortened V by 0 bases and J by 12 bases, and 21 bases separated the two germline ends. From germline, CDR1 is SGDLS and CDR2 YYNGEE. For the CDR3, the DNA is TGTGCCAGCAGCGTAGTCTCTCAGGGGACCCCCTCAACTTTCTTT. Translating it yields CASSVVSQGTPSTFF.

The rearrangement uses TRBV5-6 and TRBJ2-3; D call uncertain. Per the germline V gene, CDR1 is SGHDT and CDR2 is YYEEEE. V was clipped by 1 base and J by 0 bases, with 9 bases between them. The CDR3 is made up of 15 amino acids. This CDR3 reads CASSLRTTSTDTQYF. CDR3 bases: TGTGCCAGCAGCTTGCGGACGACTAGCACAGATACGCAGTATTTT.

V gene TRBV28 combines with J gene TRBJ2-3, with D perhaps TRBD2 (5 bases). The CDR3 has 13 residues. Germline-derived CDR1 and CDR2 are MDHEN and SYDVKM. Trimming cost V 8 bases and J 2 bases, with 11 bases left between them. DNA for the CDR3: TGTGCCAGCCTCGGGGTGCCCACAGATACGCAGTATTTT. Encoded protein: CASLGVPTDTQYF.